Below, 15 T cell receptor beta chains from the same sample are listed, as sequenced in a study of shared clonotypes between healthy human individuals. Profiled with immunoSEQ multiplex PCR; TCRdb holds only in-frame clones, not every one. The data hold 2 million to 2.5 million clones, with 80% to 95% observed a single time. Sequencing was carried out using naive CD4+ T cells from PBMCs. The subset here: CD45RA+ positively selected. All receptors come from a young man in good health. Some clones in this sample may be carry-over from other donors' samples.

V and J are TRBV7-9 and TRBJ2-1; 8 nucleotides match TRBD1. Looked up from germline, CDR1 is SEHNR and CDR2 is FQNEAQ (reference sequence). This CDR3 spans 13 amino acids. Trimming removed 5 bases from V and 6 bases from J; junction bases left unmatched: 3. The CDR3 here is CASSRTGLNEQFF. CDR3 DNA sequence: TGTGCCAGCAGCCGGACAGGGCTCAATGAGCAGTTCTTC.

Comment on this clone: This same CDR3 is encoded by further DNA sequences in the sample. J is TRBJ2-3 and V is TRBV9; D perhaps matches TRBD2 (5 bases). Germline V CDR1 and CDR2: SGDLS, YYNGEE. V was trimmed by 0 bases and J by 3 bases, leaving 5 bases between them. CDR3 length equals 13 residues. The CDR3 DNA follows: TGTGCCAGCAGCGTAGGGACTACAGATACGCAGTATTTT. Translating gives CASSVGTTDTQYF.

This chain links TRBV5-1 with TRBJ2-5; 7 positions agree with TRBD2. V lost 1 base to trimming and J lost 6 bases; unmatched junction nucleotides: 15. Looked up from germline, CDR1 is SGHRS and CDR2 is YFSETQ. The CDR3 sequence is 17 residues long. The CDR3 coding sequence is TGCGCCAGCAGCTTGTCTGCTCAGGGAGGGCCTCAAAAGACCCAGTACTTC. As protein: CASSLSAQGGPQKTQYF. Full variable domain (missing parts from reference TRBV5-1 and TRBJ2-5): KAGVTQTPRYLIKTRGQQVTLSCSPISGHRSVSWYQQTPGQGLQFLFEYFSETQRNKGNFPGRFSGRQFSNSRSEMNVSTLELGDSALYLCASSLSAQGGPQKTQYFGPGTRLLVL.

The chain carries TRBV6-1 and TRBJ2-5; 7 bases map to TRBD1. The DNA end lines up better with TRBJ2-7; the J call may be wrong. Germline V gene sequence: CDR1 MNHNS, CDR2 SASEGT. The CDR3 spans 14 residues. In DNA, the CDR3 is TGTGCCAGCAGTGGACAGGGCAGCTCCTACGAGCAGTACTTC. Translated: CASSGQGSSYEQYF.

The chain has TRBV5-8 and TRBJ2-3, with D possibly being TRBD1 (6 bases). V was trimmed by 6 bases and J by 3 bases, leaving 17 bases between them. The germline gives CDR1 SGHTS, CDR2 YDEGEE. The CDR3 spans 15 residues. The CDR3 loop reads CASTLWGRGTDTQYF. The DNA of the CDR3 is TGTGCCAGCACCCTCTGGGGCAGGGGAACAGATACGCAGTATTTT.

This clone was detected only once. The rearrangement joins TRBV7-8 to TRBJ2-7, with D uncertain. In germline, CDR1 is SGHVS, CDR2 FQNEAQ. The CDR3 contains 15 residues. Trimming left V 3 bases short and J 2 bases short, with 14 bases between. DNA of the CDR3: TGTGCCAGCAGCTTTGGTGGGGATTTAGCCTACGAGCAGTACTTC. It translates to CASSFGGDLAYEQYF.

The rearrangement joins TRBV9 to TRBJ2-3; 8 bases map to TRBD1. Germline CDR1 is SGDLS and CDR2 is YYNGEE. The CDR3 sequence is 14 residues long. The V segment lost 0 bases and the J segment 4 bases; nucleotides outside the gene matches: 1. CDR3 sequence (DNA): TGTGCCAGCAGCGTAGAACAGGGGGCAGATACGCAGTATTTT. Translated, it gives CASSVEQGADTQYF.

This chain links TRBV19 with TRBJ1-4; 7 bases are shared with TRBD1. CDR1 and CDR2 (germline): LNHDA, SQIVND (reference sequence). V trimming: 5 bases; J trimming: 10 bases; junction bases outside the gene matches: 13. There are 15 residues in the CDR3. CDR3 protein: CASSPTGTAGGKLFF. Written as DNA, the CDR3 is TGTGCCAGTAGTCCCACCGGGACAGCCGGGGGAAAACTGTTTTTT.

This clone has a single count. V is TRBV15 and J is TRBJ1-5; TRBD1 aligns across 8 bases. Germline loops: CDR1 LNHNV, CDR2 YYDKDF (reference sequence). The CDR3 is 15 residues long. V shed 5 bases and J 4 bases; nucleotides not matched to a gene: 7. The CDR3 here is CATSGQGAVNQPQHF. DNA for the CDR3: TGTGCCACCAGCGGGCAGGGGGCTGTTAATCAGCCCCAGCATTTT.

V gene TRBV5-4 combines with J gene TRBJ2-7, with D possibly matching TRBD1 (6 bases). Germline V gene sequence: CDR1 SGHNT, CDR2 YYREEE (reference sequence). The V and J ends lost 4 bases and 6 bases respectively, with 20 bases between them. The CDR3 is made up of 15 amino acids. The CDR3 sequence: CASSDKRGTAGEQYF. DNA of the CDR3: TGTGCCAGCAGCGATAAAAGGGGGACCGCGGGCGAGCAGTACTTC.

CDR3 bases: TGTGCCAGCAGTTTTACGGACGAGCAGTACTTC. As protein: CASSFTDEQYF. The rearrangement uses TRBV6-6 and TRBJ2-7, with D hard to call. Germline CDR1 MNHNY, CDR2 SVGAGI (reference sequence). This CDR3 region has 11 residues. Between the trimmed V and J ends, which lost 4 bases and 5 bases, there was a span of 6 bases.

This clone was seen a single time. V usage is TRBV7-9 and J usage is TRBJ2-1, with a tentative D call TRBD2 (5 bases). Trimming removed 0 bases from V and 3 bases from J, with 9 bases in between. CDR1 is SEHNR and CDR2 is FQNEAQ in the germline V gene (reference sequence). This CDR3 has 15 residues. In DNA form, the CDR3 reads TGTGCCAGCAGCTTAGCCGGGGTGTTCTACAATGAGCAGTTCTTC. Translating it yields CASSLAGVFYNEQFF.

On this clone itself: Other DNA sequences from this sample encode an identical CDR3 as well. This chain joins TRBV5-1 and TRBJ2-7, with D perhaps being TRBD1 or TRBD2 (5 bases each). Germline CDR1 reads SGHRS; CDR2 reads YFSETQ. Trimming left V 5 bases short and J 2 bases short, with 11 bases between. CDR3 length: 13 residues. The CDR3 DNA follows: TGCGCCAGCAGTAGGGACGGAGCCTACGAGCAGTACTTC. Its protein product is CASSRDGAYEQYF.

The rearrangement uses TRBV6-5 and TRBJ1-1; D not resolved. The CDR3 loop spans 13 amino acids. Trimming removed 6 bases at V and 1 base at J, with 9 bases between. The germline gives CDR1 MNHEY, CDR2 SVGAGI. The CDR3 is CASSLDPNTEAFF. For the CDR3, the DNA is TGTGCCAGCAGCCTCGACCCGAACACTGAAGCTTTCTTT.

The V gene is TRBV6-1, the J gene TRBJ2-1; 8 nucleotides agree with TRBD2. The CDR3 is made up of 14 amino acids. The germline gives CDR1 MNHNS, CDR2 SASEGT. J gave up 7 bases and V 9 bases, and 11 bases lay outside the gene matches. The CDR3, as DNA: TGTGCCAGTGAACGGGGGGGAGACTTAAATGAGCAGTTCTTC. Translation: CASERGGDLNEQFF.